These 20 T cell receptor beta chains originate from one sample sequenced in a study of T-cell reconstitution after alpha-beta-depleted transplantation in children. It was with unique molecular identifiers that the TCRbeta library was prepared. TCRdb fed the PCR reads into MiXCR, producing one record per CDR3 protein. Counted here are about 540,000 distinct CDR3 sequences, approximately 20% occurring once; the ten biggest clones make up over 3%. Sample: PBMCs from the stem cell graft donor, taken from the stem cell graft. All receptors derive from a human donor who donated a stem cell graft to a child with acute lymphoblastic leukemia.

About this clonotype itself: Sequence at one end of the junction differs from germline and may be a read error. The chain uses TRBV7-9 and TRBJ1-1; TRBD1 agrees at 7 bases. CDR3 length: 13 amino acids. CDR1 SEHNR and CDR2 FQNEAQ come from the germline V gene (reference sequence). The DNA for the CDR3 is TGTGCCAGCAGACCAGGGGGGAACACTGACGCTTTCTTT. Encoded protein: CASRPGGNTDAFF.

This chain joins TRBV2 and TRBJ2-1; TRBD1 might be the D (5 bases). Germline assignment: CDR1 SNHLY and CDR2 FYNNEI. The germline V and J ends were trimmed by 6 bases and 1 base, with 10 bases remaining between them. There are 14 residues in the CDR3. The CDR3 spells CASRPPGSYNEQFF. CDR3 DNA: TGTGCCAGCAGGCCCCCAGGGTCCTACAATGAGCAGTTCTTC.

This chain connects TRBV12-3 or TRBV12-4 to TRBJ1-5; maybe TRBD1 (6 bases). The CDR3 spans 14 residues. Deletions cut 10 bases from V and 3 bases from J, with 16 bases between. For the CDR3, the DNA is TGTGCCACCGCCTCACAGGGCCACAATCAGCCCCAGCATTTT. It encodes CATASQGHNQPQHF.

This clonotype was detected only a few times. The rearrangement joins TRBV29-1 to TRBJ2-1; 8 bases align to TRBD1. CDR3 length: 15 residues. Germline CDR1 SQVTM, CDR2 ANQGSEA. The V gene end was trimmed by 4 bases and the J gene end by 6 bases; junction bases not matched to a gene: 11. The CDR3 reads CSVVSGGASGNEQFF. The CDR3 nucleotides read TGCAGCGTTGTCTCAGGGGGCGCGAGTGGCAATGAGCAGTTCTTC.

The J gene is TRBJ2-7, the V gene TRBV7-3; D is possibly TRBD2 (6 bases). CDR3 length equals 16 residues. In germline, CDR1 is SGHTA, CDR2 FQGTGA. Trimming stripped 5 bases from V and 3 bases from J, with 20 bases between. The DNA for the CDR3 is TGTGCCAGCAGCCTGATGGGGGGAGTAAACTTCTACGAGCAGTACTTC. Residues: CASSLMGGVNFYEQYF.

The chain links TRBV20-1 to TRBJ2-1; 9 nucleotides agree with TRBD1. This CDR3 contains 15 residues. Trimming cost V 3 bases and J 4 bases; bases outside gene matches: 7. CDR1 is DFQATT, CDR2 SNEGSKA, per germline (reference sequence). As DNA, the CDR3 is TGCAGTGCTAGTTCAGACAGGGGGTTGTACAATGAGCAGTTCTTC. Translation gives CSASSDRGLYNEQFF.

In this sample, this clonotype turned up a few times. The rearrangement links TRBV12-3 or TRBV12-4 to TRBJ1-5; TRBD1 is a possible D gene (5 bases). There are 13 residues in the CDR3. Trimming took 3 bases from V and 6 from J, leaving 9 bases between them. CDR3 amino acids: CASSFRGGQPQHF. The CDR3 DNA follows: TGTGCCAGCAGTTTTAGGGGAGGTCAGCCCCAGCATTTT.

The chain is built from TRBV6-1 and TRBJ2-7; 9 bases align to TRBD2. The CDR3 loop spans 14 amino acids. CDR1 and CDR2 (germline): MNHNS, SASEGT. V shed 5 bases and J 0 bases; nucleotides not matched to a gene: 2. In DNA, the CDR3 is TGTGCCAGCAGTCGAGCGGGAGGCTCCTACGAGCAGTACTTC. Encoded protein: CASSRAGGSYEQYF.

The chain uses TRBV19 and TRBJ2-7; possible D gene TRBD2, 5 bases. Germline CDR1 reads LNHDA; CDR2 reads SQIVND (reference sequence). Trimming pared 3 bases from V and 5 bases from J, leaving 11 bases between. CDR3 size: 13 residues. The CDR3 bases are TGTGCCAGTAGTATGGCCCTAGCCCACGAGCAGTACTTC. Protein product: CASSMALAHEQYF. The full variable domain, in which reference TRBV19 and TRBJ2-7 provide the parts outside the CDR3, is DGGITQSPKYLFRKEGQNVTLSCEQNLNHDAMYWYRQDPGQGLRLIYYSQIVNDFQKGDIAEGYSVSREKKESFPLTVTSAQKNPTAFYLCASSMALAHEQYFGPGTRLTVT.

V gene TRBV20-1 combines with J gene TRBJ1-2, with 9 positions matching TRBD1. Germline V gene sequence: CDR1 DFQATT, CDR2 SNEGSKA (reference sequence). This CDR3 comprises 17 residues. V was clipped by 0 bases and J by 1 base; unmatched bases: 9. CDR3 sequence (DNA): TGCAGTGCTAGAGATCCGGGACAGGGATATTTTAACTATGGCTACACCTTC. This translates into CSARDPGQGYFNYGYTF.

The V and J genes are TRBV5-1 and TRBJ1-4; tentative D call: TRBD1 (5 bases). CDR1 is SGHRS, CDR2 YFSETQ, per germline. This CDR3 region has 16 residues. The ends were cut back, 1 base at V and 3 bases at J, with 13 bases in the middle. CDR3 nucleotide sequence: TGCGCCAGCAGCTTGCCAAGGGGTGGTTCTAATGAAAAACTGTTTTTT. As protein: CASSLPRGGSNEKLFF.

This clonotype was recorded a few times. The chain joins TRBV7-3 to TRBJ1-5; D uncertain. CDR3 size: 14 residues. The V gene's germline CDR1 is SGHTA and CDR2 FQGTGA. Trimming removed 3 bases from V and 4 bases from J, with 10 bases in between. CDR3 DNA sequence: TGTGCCAGCAGCTTGATTCGAGGAAATCAGCCCCAGCATTTT. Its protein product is CASSLIRGNQPQHF.

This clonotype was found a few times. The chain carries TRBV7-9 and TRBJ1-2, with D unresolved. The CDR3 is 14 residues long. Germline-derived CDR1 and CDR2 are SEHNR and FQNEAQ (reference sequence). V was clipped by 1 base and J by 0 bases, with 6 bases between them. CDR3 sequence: CASSLDATNYGYTF. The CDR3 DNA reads TGTGCCAGCAGCTTAGACGCAACTAACTATGGCTACACCTTC.

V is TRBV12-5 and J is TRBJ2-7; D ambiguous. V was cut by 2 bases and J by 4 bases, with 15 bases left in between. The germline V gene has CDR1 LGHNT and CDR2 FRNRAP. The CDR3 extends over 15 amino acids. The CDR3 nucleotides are TGTGCTAGTGGTTTGCAGGACCGTTTGCTATACGAGCAGTACTTC. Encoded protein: CASGLQDRLLYEQYF.

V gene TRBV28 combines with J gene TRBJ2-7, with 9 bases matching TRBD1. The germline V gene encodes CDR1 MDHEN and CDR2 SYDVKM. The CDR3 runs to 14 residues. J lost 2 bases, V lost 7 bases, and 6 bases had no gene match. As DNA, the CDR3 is TGTGCCAGCACCCGGGACAGGGTCGCCTACGAGCAGTACTTC. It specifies CASTRDRVAYEQYF.

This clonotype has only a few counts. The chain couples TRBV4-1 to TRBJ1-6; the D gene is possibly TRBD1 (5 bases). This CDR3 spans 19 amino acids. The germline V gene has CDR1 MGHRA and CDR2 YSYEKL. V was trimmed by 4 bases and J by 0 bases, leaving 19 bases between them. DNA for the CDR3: TGCGCCAGCAGCCCGCAAGGCGGGGCCCTCATCTCCTATAATTCACCCCTCCACTTT. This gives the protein CASSPQGGALISYNSPLHF.

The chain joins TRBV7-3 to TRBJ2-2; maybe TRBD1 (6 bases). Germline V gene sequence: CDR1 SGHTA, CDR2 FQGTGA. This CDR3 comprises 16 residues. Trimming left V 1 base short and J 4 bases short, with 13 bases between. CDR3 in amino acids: CASSLIGRGATGELFF. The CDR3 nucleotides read TGTGCCAGCAGCTTAATCGGCAGGGGCGCCACCGGGGAGCTGTTTTTT.

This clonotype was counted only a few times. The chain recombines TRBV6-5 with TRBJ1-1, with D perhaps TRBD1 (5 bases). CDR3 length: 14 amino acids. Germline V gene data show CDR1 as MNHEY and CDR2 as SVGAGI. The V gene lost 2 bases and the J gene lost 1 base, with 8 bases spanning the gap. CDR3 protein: CASSYGTKNTEAFF. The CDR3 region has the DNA TGTGCCAGCAGTTACGGGACCAAGAACACTGAAGCTTTCTTT.

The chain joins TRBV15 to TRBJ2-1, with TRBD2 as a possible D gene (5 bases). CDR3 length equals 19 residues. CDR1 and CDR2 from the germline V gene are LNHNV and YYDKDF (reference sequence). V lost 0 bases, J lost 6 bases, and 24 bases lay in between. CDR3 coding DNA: TGTGCCACCAGCAGAGATCCGTTCATATCTAGCCCTCGTCGCAATGAGCAGTTCTTC. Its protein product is CATSRDPFISSPRRNEQFF. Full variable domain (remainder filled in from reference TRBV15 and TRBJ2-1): DAMVIQNPRYQVTQFGKPVTLSCSQTLNHNVMYWYQQKSSQAPKLLFHYYDKDFNNEADTPDNFQSRRPNTSFCFLDIRSPGLGDTAMYLCATSRDPFISSPRRNEQFFGPGTRLTVL.

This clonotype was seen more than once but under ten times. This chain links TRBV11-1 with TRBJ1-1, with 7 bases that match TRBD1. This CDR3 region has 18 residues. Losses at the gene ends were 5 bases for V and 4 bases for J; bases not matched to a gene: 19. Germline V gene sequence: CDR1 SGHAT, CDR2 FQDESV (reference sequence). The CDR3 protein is CASSPSPLATGMATEAFF. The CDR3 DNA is TGTGCCAGCAGCCCTAGTCCCCTGGCGACAGGGATGGCCACTGAAGCTTTCTTT.